This passage covers 12 T cell receptor beta chains from one sample sequenced in a study of cytomegalovirus exposure and HLA in healthy donors. Both 60 Vbeta primers and 13 Jbeta primers went into the PCR. This table comes from immunoSEQ multiplex PCR, and its TCRdb copy is limited to in-frame clones, with some not included. The sample contains 130,000 or so clones, around 77% of which appear only once. The source material was PBMCs. Source of these receptors: a male donor in good health and CMV-seropositive.

There are a few counts of this clone. This sequence joins TRBV11-1 and TRBJ2-1, with D perhaps matching TRBD2 (6 bases). Germline lookup yields CDR1 SGHAT and CDR2 FQDESV (reference sequence). The CDR3 covers 15 residues. Trimming cost V 2 bases and J 8 bases, with 16 bases left between them. This CDR3 is CASSLPGTPPYEQFF. The CDR3 DNA follows: TGTGCCAGCAGCTTACCGGGGACTCCCCCCTATGAGCAGTTCTTC.

The chain links TRBV19 to TRBJ1-6; the match to TRBD1 covers 9 bases. This CDR3 comprises 15 residues. From germline, CDR1 is LNHDA and CDR2 SQIVND (reference sequence). J was trimmed by 8 bases and V by 1 base; bases with no gene match: 3. The CDR3 protein is CASSIVRDRDSPLHF. The CDR3 region has the DNA TGTGCCAGTAGTATAGTCCGGGACAGGGATTCACCCCTCCACTTT.

This chain links TRBV7-9 with TRBJ1-1; weak D call: TRBD1 (5 bases). The germline CDR1 and CDR2 sequences are SEHNR and FQNEAQ (reference sequence). The CDR3 runs to 15 residues. The V and J ends lost 5 bases and 1 base respectively, with 14 bases between them. CDR3 bases: TGTGCCAGCAGCGACAGTCTGAAATGGAACACTGAAGCTTTCTTT. It specifies CASSDSLKWNTEAFF. The full variable domain, completed using reference TRBV7-9 and TRBJ1-1, is DTGVSQNPRHKITKRGQNVTFRCDPISEHNRLYWYRQTLGQGPEFLTYFQNEAQLEKSRLLSDRFSAERPKGSFSTLEIQRTEQGDSAMYLCASSDSLKWNTEAFFGQGTRLTVV.

The V call is TRBV2, the J call TRBJ1-2; 10 positions match TRBD1. Germline V gene sequence: CDR1 SNHLY, CDR2 FYNNEI. Trimming cost V 6 bases and J 3 bases; bases outside gene matches: 7. CDR3 length: 15 residues. DNA of the CDR3: TGTGCCAGCAGCGCCGGGACAGGGGTTTACTATGGCTACACCTTC. This codes for CASSAGTGVYYGYTF.

This clone was found once. This chain joins TRBV12-5 and TRBJ2-5; 8 bases are a match to TRBD2. Per germline, CDR1 LGHNT and CDR2 FRNRAP. J gave up 5 bases and V 7 bases, and 6 bases lay outside the gene matches. This CDR3 has 13 residues. Written as DNA, the CDR3 is TGTGCTAGTGAGGCGGGGGGAGGTGAGACCCAGTACTTC. It encodes CASEAGGGETQYF. Full variable domain (remainder filled in from reference TRBV12-5 and TRBJ2-5): DARVTQTPRHKVTEMGQEVTMRCQPILGHNTVFWYRQTMMQGLELLAYFRNRAPLDDSGMPKDRFSAEMPDATLATLKIQPSEPRDSAVYFCASEAGGGETQYFGPGTRLLVL.

V usage is TRBV2 and J usage is TRBJ1-1; 9 bases are a match to TRBD1. The length of the CDR3 is 12 residues. V lost 8 bases and J lost 4; bases outside the gene matches: 2. The germline gives CDR1 SNHLY, CDR2 FYNNEI. The CDR3 protein is CASDRGSTEAFF. CDR3 nucleotides: TGTGCCAGCGACAGGGGGTCCACTGAAGCTTTCTTT.

This sequence joins TRBV21-1 and TRBJ1-2. TRBV21-1 is a pseudogene locus. This CDR3 contains 10 residues. CDR3 bases: TGTGCCAGCAGTAACTTTGGCTACACCTTC. This sequence encodes CASSNFGYTF.

The chain is built from TRBV11-2 and TRBJ2-3; D not resolved. Trimming stripped 2 bases from V and 2 bases from J, with 11 bases between. The CDR3 contains 15 residues. Germline V gene lookup returns CDR1 SGHAT and CDR2 FQNNGV. CDR3 protein: CASSLIRVNTDTQYF. The CDR3 coding sequence is TGTGCCAGCAGCTTAATCCGGGTCAACACAGATACGCAGTATTTT.

V usage is TRBV6-1 and J usage is TRBJ2-1, with TRBD2 matching 10 bases. CDR1 is MNHNS, CDR2 SASEGT, per germline. The CDR3 runs 15 residues. The V and J ends lost 7 bases and 2 bases, in that order; junction bases with no gene match: 5. The DNA of the CDR3 is TGTGCCAGCATTCGAGCGGGAGGGGCCTACAATGAGCAGTTCTTC. This encodes CASIRAGGAYNEQFF.

The chain carries TRBV7-2 and TRBJ2-5; no reliable D call. From germline, CDR1 is SGHTA and CDR2 FQGNSA. Trimming took 1 base from V and 2 from J, leaving 8 bases between them. The CDR3 has 14 amino acids. The DNA for the CDR3 is TGTGCCAGCAGCTTAGATCCTAGTCAAGAGACCCAGTACTTC. Amino acids: CASSLDPSQETQYF.

J is TRBJ1-2 and V is TRBV14, with TRBD1 matching 8 bases. The CDR3 length is 17 residues. Looked up from germline, CDR1 is SGHDN and CDR2 is FVKESK. Trimming at V came to 1 base and at J to 5 bases, leaving 12 bases not matched to a gene. The CDR3 nucleotides read TGTGCCAGCAGCCAAGTGCAAGGGACAGGAATAATATATGGCTACACCTTC. Its protein is CASSQVQGTGIIYGYTF.

Remarks on this clone: The DNA is left out, because the CDR3 cannot be placed on it with certainty; the CDR3 is given as TCRdb lists it. V is TRBV6-1 and J is TRBJ2-2; the listed D gene, TRBD1, was not tested against the DNA. The germline V gene encodes CDR1 MNHNS and CDR2 SASEGT. The CDR3 comprises 15 residues, both ends counted. CDR3 residues: CASSEAVGTPGSCFF.